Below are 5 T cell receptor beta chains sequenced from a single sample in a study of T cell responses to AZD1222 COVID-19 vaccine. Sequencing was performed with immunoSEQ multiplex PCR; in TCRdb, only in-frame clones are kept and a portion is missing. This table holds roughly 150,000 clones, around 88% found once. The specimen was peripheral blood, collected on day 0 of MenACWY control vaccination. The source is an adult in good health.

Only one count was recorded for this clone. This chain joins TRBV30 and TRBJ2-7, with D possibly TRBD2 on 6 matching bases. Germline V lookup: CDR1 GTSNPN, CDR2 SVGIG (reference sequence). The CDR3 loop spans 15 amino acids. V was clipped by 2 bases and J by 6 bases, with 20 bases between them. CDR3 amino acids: CAWSKWGLGTIEQYF. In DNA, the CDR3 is TGTGCCTGGAGTAAATGGGGACTCGGGACCATCGAGCAGTACTTC.

CDR3 coding DNA: TGTGCCATCAGTGAGTCGGGGCCGAGCTCCTACAATGAGCAGTTCTTC. It codes for CAISESGPSSYNEQFF. The chain carries TRBV10-3 and TRBJ2-1; possibly TRBD1 for D (5 bases). CDR1 is ENHRY, CDR2 SYGVKD, per germline. The V end was cut by 0 bases, the J end by 0 bases, with 9 bases between. This CDR3 region has 16 residues.

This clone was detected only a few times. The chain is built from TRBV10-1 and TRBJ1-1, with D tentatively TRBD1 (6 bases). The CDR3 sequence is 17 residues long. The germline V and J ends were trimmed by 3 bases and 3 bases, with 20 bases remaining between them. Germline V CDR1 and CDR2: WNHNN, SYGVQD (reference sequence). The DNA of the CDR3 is TGCGCCAGCAGTGATCCCAGGGGAGGGGAGGTTGACACTGAAGCTTTCTTT. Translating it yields CASSDPRGGEVDTEAFF.

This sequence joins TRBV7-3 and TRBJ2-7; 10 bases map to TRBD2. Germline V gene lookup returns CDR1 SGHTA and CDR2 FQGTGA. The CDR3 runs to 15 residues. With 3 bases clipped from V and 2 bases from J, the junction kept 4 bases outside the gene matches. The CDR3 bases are TGTGCCAGCAGCTTGGGGACTAGCGTGACCTACGAGCAGTACTTC. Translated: CASSLGTSVTYEQYF.

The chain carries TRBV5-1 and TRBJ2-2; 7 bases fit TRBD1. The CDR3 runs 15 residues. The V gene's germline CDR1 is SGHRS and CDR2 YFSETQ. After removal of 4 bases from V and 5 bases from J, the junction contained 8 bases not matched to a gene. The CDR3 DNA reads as TGCGCCAGCAGCCAGGTTACAGGGGATACCGGGGAGCTGTTTTTT. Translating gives CASSQVTGDTGELFF.